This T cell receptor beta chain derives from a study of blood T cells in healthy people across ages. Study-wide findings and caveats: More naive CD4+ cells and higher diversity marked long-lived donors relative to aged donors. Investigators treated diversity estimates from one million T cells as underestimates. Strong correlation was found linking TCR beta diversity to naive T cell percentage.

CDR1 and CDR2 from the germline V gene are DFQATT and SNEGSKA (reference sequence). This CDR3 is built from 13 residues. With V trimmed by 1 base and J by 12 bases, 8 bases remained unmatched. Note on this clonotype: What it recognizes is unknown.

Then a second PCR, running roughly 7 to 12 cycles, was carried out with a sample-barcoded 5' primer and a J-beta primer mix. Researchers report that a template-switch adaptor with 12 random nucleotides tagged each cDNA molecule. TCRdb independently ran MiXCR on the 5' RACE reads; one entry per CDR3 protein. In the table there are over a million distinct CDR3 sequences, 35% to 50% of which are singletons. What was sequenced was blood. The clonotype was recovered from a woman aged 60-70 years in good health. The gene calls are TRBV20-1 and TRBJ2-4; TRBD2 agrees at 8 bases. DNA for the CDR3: TGCAGTGCTAGAGTTAGCGGGACTGACACTCAGTACTTC. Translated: CSARVSGTDTQYF.